The entry below gives a single T cell receptor (beta chain) sequence along with its context. The target antigen is unknown. Alongside a J-beta primer mix, a sample-barcoded 5' primer served in a second PCR lasting about 7 to 12 cycles. TCRdb reanalysed the 5' RACE reads using MiXCR and keeps one entry per CDR3 protein. The table includes approximately 820,000 distinct CDR3 sequences, around two fifths detected once. This sample was included in a study of blood T cells in healthy people across ages. Those donating, healthy Caucasian individuals from Russia, were aged roughly 6 to 95. Findings of the study overall: Observed TCR beta diversity per million T cells went down as age went up. This fall followed a roughly linear course with age.

The receptor was isolated from a man aged 60 to 75 in good health. Sequencing was performed on blood.

CDR3 protein: CASSHSGLAFDEQYF. Written as DNA, the CDR3 is TGCGCCAGCAGCCACTCGGGACTGGCGTTCGATGAGCAGTACTTC. The gene calls are TRBV4-3 and TRBJ2-5; maybe TRBD2 (6 bases). Germline-derived CDR1 and CDR2 are LGHNA and YSLEER. The germline V and J ends were trimmed by 3 bases and 11 bases, with 22 bases remaining between them. The CDR3 extends over 15 amino acids.